This TCR beta chain was retrieved from a study of OX40 agonist ivuxolimab in advanced cancers. Overall study context: The treatment was a fully human IgG2 OX40 agonist, ivuxolimab.

Data came from immunoSEQ multiplex PCR; TCRdb stores just in-frame clones and leaves some out. The sample shows 95,000 to 100,000 clones, 84% of them seen only once. Concerning this clone: Its antigen is currently unknown.

General study points: Near-lowest levels of clonal expansion characterized partial responders at 0.1-3.0 mg/kg. Clonal expansion from baseline to week 6 occurred in both CD4+ and CD8+ T cells.

The clonotype comes from an adult with an advanced solid tumor such as melanoma, head and neck, liver or kidney cancer. The sample in question was CD4+ or CD8+ T cells sorted from blood, obtained in a trial of the OX40 agonist ivuxolimab.

CDR3 loop: CASSPIPGTNYEQYF. CDR3 DNA sequence: TGTGCCAGCAGCCCGATCCCCGGGACCAACTACGAGCAGTACTTC. The genes are TRBV11-2 and TRBJ2-7; D might be TRBD1 or TRBD2, each matching 5 bases. The V gene's germline CDR1 is SGHAT and CDR2 FQNNGV. The length of the CDR3 is 15 residues. Trimming left V 5 bases short and J 3 bases short, with 17 bases between.